One and the same sample provided the 7 T cell receptor beta chains below, sequenced in a study of T cells in Graves' hyperthyroidism and ophthalmopathy. RNA transcripts were the template for amplifying TCR beta CDR3 regions. HTBI primers were the set used in a first-round RT-PCR of the TCR CDR3. MiXCR was run by TCRdb on the multiplex PCR reads, yielding one entry per CDR3 protein. Found here are some 360,000 distinct CDR3 sequences, about a sixth of them singletons; the top ten hold around a sixth. Specimen: blood. These receptors originate from a woman in her forties with Graves' ophthalmopathy.

The chain uses TRBV28 and TRBJ2-7; D may correspond to TRBD1 or TRBD2 (5 bases each). There are 14 residues in the CDR3. Germline V gene sequence: CDR1 MDHEN, CDR2 SYDVKM. The ends were cut back, 5 bases at V and 3 bases at J, with 14 bases in the middle. The CDR3, as DNA: TGTGCCAGCAGTCCATCCGGGACCCGCTACGAGCAGTACTTC. Residues: CASSPSGTRYEQYF.

This clonotype was counted ten times or more. The chain has TRBV28 and TRBJ1-1; D is perhaps TRBD1 (6 bases). CDR3 length: 14 residues. From germline, CDR1 is MDHEN and CDR2 SYDVKM. Trimming pared 2 bases from V and 1 base from J, leaving 8 bases between. The CDR3 is CASSLVTGNTEAFF. The CDR3 DNA reads as TGTGCCAGCAGTTTAGTGACAGGGAACACTGAAGCTTTCTTT.

In its sample, this clonotype was seen many times. This rearrangement joins TRBV5-1 to TRBJ1-2; no definite D call. Germline V gives CDR1 SGHRS, CDR2 YFSETQ. Trimming removed 5 bases from V and 2 bases from J, with 10 bases in between. This CDR3 has 13 amino acids. This CDR3 reads CASSETSNYGYTF. The DNA for the CDR3 is TGCGCCAGCAGTGAGACTTCAAACTATGGCTACACCTTC.

This clonotype has at least ten counts. The chain recombines TRBV12-3 or TRBV12-4 with TRBJ2-1; TRBD2 aligns across 8 bases. The junction had 5 bases not matched to a gene; V was cut back by 3 bases and J by 4 bases. The CDR3 consists of 15 residues. The CDR3 sequence is CASSFRAGEYNEQFF. CDR3 in DNA: TGTGCCAGCAGTTTTAGAGCGGGAGAGTACAATGAGCAGTTCTTC.

This clonotype has at least ten counts. This chain joins TRBV29-1 and TRBJ2-7; 7 bases are shared with TRBD1. The germline V gene encodes CDR1 SQVTM and CDR2 ANQGSEA. The CDR3 runs to 11 residues. Losses at the gene ends were 3 bases for V and 11 bases for J; bases not matched to a gene: 7. CDR3 sequence reads: CSVEETGLEYF. CDR3 in DNA: TGCAGCGTTGAGGAGACAGGGTTGGAGTACTTC.

This clonotype was found many times. This chain connects TRBV27 to TRBJ1-2; no firm D call. This CDR3 has 13 amino acids. Per the germline V gene, CDR1 is MNHEY and CDR2 is SMNVEV (reference sequence). The V end lost 5 bases, the J end lost 3 bases, and 10 bases lay between the germline ends. This CDR3 is CASSGITDYGYTF. The CDR3 DNA follows: TGTGCCAGCAGTGGAATCACAGACTATGGCTACACCTTC.

This clonotype was recorded many times. The chain couples TRBV10-2 to TRBJ2-5; D is ambiguous. CDR1 and CDR2 (germline): WSHSY, SAAADI. This CDR3 spans 10 amino acids. Trimming removed 4 bases at V and 9 bases at J, with 6 bases between. CDR3 nucleotide sequence: TGCGCCAGCAGTGTAGCCCCCCAGTACTTC. Translating gives CASSVAPQYF.